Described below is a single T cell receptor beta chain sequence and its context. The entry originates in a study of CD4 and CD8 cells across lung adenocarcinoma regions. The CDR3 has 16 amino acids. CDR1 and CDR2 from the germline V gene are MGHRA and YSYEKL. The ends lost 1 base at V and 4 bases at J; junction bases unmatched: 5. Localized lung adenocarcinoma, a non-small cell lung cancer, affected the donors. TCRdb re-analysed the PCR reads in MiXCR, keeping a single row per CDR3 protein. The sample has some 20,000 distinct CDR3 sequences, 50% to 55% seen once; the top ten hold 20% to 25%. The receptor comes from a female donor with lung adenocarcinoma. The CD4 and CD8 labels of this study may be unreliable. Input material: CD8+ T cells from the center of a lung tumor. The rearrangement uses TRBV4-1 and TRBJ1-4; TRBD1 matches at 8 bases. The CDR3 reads CASSQVRGQGNEKLFF. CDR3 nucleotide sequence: TGCGCCAGCAGCCAAGTCAGGGGGCAAGGTAATGAAAAACTGTTTTTT.